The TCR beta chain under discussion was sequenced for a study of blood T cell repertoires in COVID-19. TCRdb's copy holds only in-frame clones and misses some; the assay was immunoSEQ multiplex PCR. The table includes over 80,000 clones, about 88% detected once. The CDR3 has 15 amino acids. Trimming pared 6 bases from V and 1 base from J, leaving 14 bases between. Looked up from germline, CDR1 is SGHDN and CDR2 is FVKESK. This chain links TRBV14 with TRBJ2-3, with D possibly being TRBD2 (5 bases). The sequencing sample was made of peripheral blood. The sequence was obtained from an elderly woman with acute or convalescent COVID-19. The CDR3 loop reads CASSYTSSGTDTQYF. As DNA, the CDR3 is TGTGCCAGCAGTTACACTAGTTCTGGCACAGATACGCAGTATTTT.